These T cell receptor beta chains were read from a single sample in a study of blood T cell repertoires in COVID-19. TCRdb keeps only in-frame clones here, not all; method: immunoSEQ multiplex PCR. The table has some 96,000 clones, 70% to 90% seen once. Sample: peripheral blood. These receptors came from a human donor in a cohort sampled during active COVID-19. CDR3s include the opening cysteine and the closing phenylalanine or tryptophan. The order of the fields is D gene, clone size, V gene, J gene, CDR3 DNA, CDR3 protein. The D gene is left open where the match is weak. The size field is filled for only some rows; it gives once, few, many or a size class.

D: -; size: -; V: TRBV28; J: TRBJ2-5; DNA: TGTGCCAGCAGTTTAGCCGGGGGGCGAGGAGAGACCCAGTACTTC; CDR3: CASSLAGGRGETQYF
D: TRBD2; size: once; V: TRBV7-2; J: TRBJ2-5; DNA: TGTGCCAGCAGCTTCGCTAGCGGGGGATCAGAGACCCAGTACTTC; CDR3: CASSFASGGSETQYF
D: -; size: -; V: TRBV12-3/TRBV12-4; J: TRBJ1-1; DNA: TGTGCCAGCAGCCCTATTACGAACACTGAAGCTTTCTTT; CDR3: CASSPITNTEAFF
D: TRBD1; size: -; V: TRBV10-3; J: TRBJ1-1; DNA: TGTGCCATCAGTGCCAGACAGGGGGAAGCTTTCTTT; CDR3: CAISARQGEAFF
D: TRBD1; size: -; V: TRBV4-1; J: TRBJ2-2; DNA: TGCGCCAGCAGCGGGACAGCCGACACCGGGGAGCTGTTTTTT; CDR3: CASSGTADTGELFF
D: -; size: -; V: TRBV19; J: TRBJ1-5; DNA: TGTGCCAGTAGTTTCGGGTTTAATCAGCCCCAGCATTTT; CDR3: CASSFGFNQPQHF
D: -; size: many; V: TRBV2; J: TRBJ2-7; DNA: TGTGCCAGCAGTGAAAGTTGGGCAGGGAAGTACTTC; CDR3: CASSESWAGKYF
D: TRBD1; size: -; V: TRBV10-2; J: TRBJ1-1; DNA: TGCGCCAGCAGATCCGGGACAGGGGGCTCTAAAGCTTTCTTT; CDR3: CASRSGTGGSKAFF
D: -; size: -; V: TRBV5-1; J: TRBJ1-2; DNA: TGCGCCAGCAGCTCGGGGGTAAACTATGGCTACACCTTC; CDR3: CASSSGVNYGYTF
D: TRBD2; size: -; V: TRBV5-1; J: TRBJ2-3; DNA: TGCGCCAGCAGCTTGGTAGCGGGGGCAACCACAGATACGCAGTATTTT; CDR3: CASSLVAGATTDTQYF
D: TRBD2; size: -; V: TRBV5-4; J: TRBJ2-1; DNA: TGTGCCAGCAGCCCCGGGACTAGCGGGGGGGCTAAGTTCTTC; CDR3: CASSPGTSGGAKFF
D: -; size: -; V: TRBV12-5; J: TRBJ2-7; DNA: TGTGCTAGTGGGACAGGAACCTACGAGCAGTACTTC; CDR3: CASGTGTYEQYF
D: TRBD2; size: many; V: TRBV2; J: TRBJ2-1; DNA: TGTGCCGGCGCGGGAGTTCGGGGCAATGAGCAGTTCTTC; CDR3: CAGAGVRGNEQFF
D: TRBD1; size: -; V: TRBV5-8; J: TRBJ1-6; DNA: TGTGCCAGCAGCTTGGCCTCAGGGACAGCCAATTCACCCCTCCACTTT; CDR3: CASSLASGTANSPLHF
D: -; size: -; V: TRBV5-1; J: TRBJ2-2; DNA: TGCGCCAGCAGCTCAACCACCACCCTAGCGACCGGGGAGCTGTTTTTT; CDR3: CASSSTTTLATGELFF
D: -; size: -; V: TRBV11-2; J: TRBJ2-1; DNA: TGTGCCAGCAGCTTACCCCGACAGCACAGTCCAGGTAAGCAGTTCTTC; CDR3: CASSLPRQHSPGKQFF
D: TRBD1; size: many; V: TRBV5-1; J: TRBJ2-7; DNA: TGCGCCAGCAGCTTGGTGGGACAGGGGGCGAGCGAGCAGTACTTC; CDR3: CASSLVGQGASEQYF